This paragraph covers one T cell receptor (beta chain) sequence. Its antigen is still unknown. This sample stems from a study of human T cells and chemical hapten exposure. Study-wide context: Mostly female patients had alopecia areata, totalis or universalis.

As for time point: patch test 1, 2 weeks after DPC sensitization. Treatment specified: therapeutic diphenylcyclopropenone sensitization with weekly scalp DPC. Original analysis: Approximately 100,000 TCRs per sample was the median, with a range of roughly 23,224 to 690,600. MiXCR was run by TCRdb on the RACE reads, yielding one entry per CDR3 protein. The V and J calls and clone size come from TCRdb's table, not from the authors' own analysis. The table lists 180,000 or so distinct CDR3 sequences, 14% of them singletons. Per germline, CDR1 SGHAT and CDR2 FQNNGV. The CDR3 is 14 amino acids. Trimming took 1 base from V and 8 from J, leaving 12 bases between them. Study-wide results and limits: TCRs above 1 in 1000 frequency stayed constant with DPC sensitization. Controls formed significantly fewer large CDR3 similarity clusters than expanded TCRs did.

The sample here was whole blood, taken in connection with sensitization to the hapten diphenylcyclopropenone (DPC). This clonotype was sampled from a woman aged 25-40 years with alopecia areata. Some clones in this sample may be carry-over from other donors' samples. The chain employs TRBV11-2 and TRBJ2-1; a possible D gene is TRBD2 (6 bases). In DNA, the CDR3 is TGTGCCAGCAGCTTAGGCGGGGCGGGCGATGAGCAGTTCTTC. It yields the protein CASSLGGAGDEQFF.